The T cell receptor (beta chain) under discussion was sequenced for a study of CD8 T cells in ankylosing spondylitis. TCR beta libraries were made by quantitative 5'-RACE with molecular barcodes. A single record per CDR3 protein comes from TCRdb applying MiXCR to the 5' RACE reads. The profile shows some 840,000 distinct CDR3 sequences, around 11% of them singletons. Trimming shortened V by 6 bases and J by 1 base, and 18 bases separated the two germline ends. The CDR3 has 17 residues. Per germline, CDR1 SNHLY and CDR2 FYNNEI. Findings of the study overall: Disease-linked clones were reportedly significantly enriched in matched ankylosing spondylitis synovial fluid. Ankylosing spondylitis blood appeared to be characterized by a TCR beta motif of about eight highly homologous variants.

This clonotype was seen only a few times. What it recognizes is unknown. The chain carries TRBV2 and TRBJ2-2, with D unclear. The sample was blood, either unsorted or a sorted T cell fraction (not recorded which). This clonotype was obtained from a male donor with ankylosing spondylitis. The CDR3 reads CASRDGMADRNTGELFF. The CDR3 coding sequence is TGTGCCAGCAGGGATGGGATGGCAGATAGGAACACCGGGGAGCTGTTTTTT.